This T cell receptor (beta chain) derives from a study of cytomegalovirus exposure and HLA in healthy donors (dated 2017 in TCRdb). As for the study more broadly: In an earlier analysis of some 610 of the donors, under 300 Gb of sequence data and 120 million or so unique TCR beta sequences from about 179 million T cells were reported. The later analysis used no new phenotypic data to find candidate immune exposures, relying instead on TCR beta sequences and their occurrence across donors. The number of donors typed differed by locus, with about 629-640 for A, B, C, DRB1 and DQB1, 522 for DQA1, 600 to 610 for DPA1, and 400 to 490 for DPB1. The genetic ancestry cluster associated with self-reported Caucasian donors included over 80% of the 398 genotyped donors. Genome-wide SNP genotypes for about 55% of the 666 donors were used in a later genetic analysis, which treated that subset as a discovery cohort. An early release that covered some 640 HLA-typed donors contained 250 to 350 gigabases of sequencing data and tens of millions of unique TCR sequences. The study aimed to test whether cataloging public T cell receptors could reveal signatures of past pathogen exposure. Because of strong linkage in the cohort, five DR-DQ haplotypes were treated as single units for association and clustering. Among some 400 genotyped donors of the cohort, an average of about 220,000 unique TCR beta nucleotide sequences was sequenced per donor, of which roughly 18% were non-productive. The study profiled the T cell repertoires of around 700 subjects by immunosequencing and related them to cytomegalovirus serostatus. An earlier analysis of about 600 of the donors used high-throughput TCR beta sequencing to judge whether each TCR beta V gene segment behaved as functional or pseudogenic. Class I and class II HLA loci were covered by the typing at four-digit resolution. A separate validation cohort of more than 100 different subjects was used in addition to the roughly 620-subject first cohort. A later analysis re-analyzed previously published TCR beta repertoires from hundreds of donors and added high-resolution HLA genotyping to study TCR occurrence patterns. To predict cytomegalovirus infection status, the study brought together high-throughput TCR immunosequencing, statistical association of individual TCRs with disease status, and machine learning. Donor age, sex, ethnicity and CMV serostatus were collected together with the repertoire data. Every repertoire in the discovery cohort had been generated on one and the same sequencing platform. The paper as a whole reports these results and caveats: Because the 87-base-pair reads could not distinguish some IMGT-functional V segments, including TRBV6-2 and TRBV6-3, those segments were excluded. This cohort had only TCR beta chains sequenced, and the lack of alpha or paired-chain data limited which features could be detected. A later analysis found that most CMV-associated TCR beta chains appeared HLA-restricted, with HLA associations seemingly driven largely by CMV exposure. When HLA alleles, especially DR and DQ, strongly co-occurred, TCR associations were difficult to assign to individual alleles. The earlier analysis of nearly 600 of the donors excluded roughly 17 rarely observed V segments, including chromosome 9 orphons, because counts were too low. Sequencing depth was assumed to be roughly uniform across donors in the presence/absence analyses, though that assumption may not hold. Most TCR sequences were seen in very few donors, while some public TCRs were found in many individuals. Linkage disequilibrium might explain the correlated functional status among segregating V segments, but an unknown experimental factor could not be ruled out. A total of 150 to 200 TCR beta chains were listed by the study as associated with cytomegalovirus. The only immune exposure information available for the cohort was CMV serostatus. Compared with equally common non-associated chains, HLA-associated TCR beta chains in a later analysis were more clonally expanded and had lower generation probabilities. In vitro tests confirmed that three of the cytomegalovirus-associated TCR beta chains recognize cytomegalovirus antigens. The classifier was reported to diagnose cytomegalovirus status with high specificity and sensitivity in both the original and validation cohorts. According to a later genetic analysis, donors in an Asian-associated ancestry cluster had fewer N-insertions in productive TCRs than the approximately 670-donor mean. A later analysis found that TCR association rates varied across HLA loci, with DRB1 alleles showing the most associated TCRs and HLA-C alleles the fewest. Because HLA typing was unavailable for some donors at each locus, only the typed subset was used in association tests. A later analysis reported that several top co-occurrence clusters appeared linked to parvovirus B19, influenza, CMV and Epstein-Barr virus. A further reported finding was that TCR beta sequences accurately predicted the HLA-A and HLA-B alleles for most subjects in the first cohort. The authors suggested that the approach could potentially be extended to other disease states and immunological phenotypes. In a later analysis, around 17,000 TCR beta sequences were associated with specific HLA alleles at a false discovery rate of 0.05. A group of highly shared sequence variants was considered likely to be a technical artifact of the sequencing pipeline. An association between a missense DCLRE1C variant and V-gene and J-gene trimming of TCR beta chains was found in a later genetic analysis and replicated in an independent cohort. In an earlier analysis of some 640 of the donors, most TCR beta V segments were observed in productive rearrangements about 87% or about 30% of the time, broadly matching IMGT annotations.

The cohort was made up of 650 to 700 healthy bone marrow donors. All cohort members were sampled while nominally healthy, although unrecorded immune exposures were likely present. The donor tested CMV seronegative, placing the donor among the 350 or so seronegative members of the cohort. A peripheral blood sample was provided by each donor, and peripheral blood mononuclear cells were used for TCR beta sequencing. Genomic DNA was extracted from the blood cell samples with the Qiagen DNeasy Blood Extraction Kit. Comments on this clone: Its cognate antigen has yet to be identified. Per-base qualities were not stored, and no clone one base away is much larger.

From the cysteine through the phenylalanine, the CDR3 covers 17 amino acids. CDR3 DNA only is kept here, 51 bases in frame from base 1. The V end loses 4 bases and the J end loses 5 bases, and a stretch of 21 bases separates them. CDR1 and CDR2, looked up from the germline V gene (reference sequence), are LNHDA and SQIVND. Library prep was done by the immunoSEQ multiplex PCR assay. For the multiplex PCR, a mixture combining 60 forward primers for TCR Vbeta segments and 13 reverse primers for TCR Jbeta segments was used. The CDR3 region of rearranged TCR beta genes was amplified from genomic DNA by a multiplex PCR assay. Amplified TCR beta libraries were sequenced as 87-base-pair reads on the Illumina HiSeq System. Regarding the original processing steps: Across the 666 repertoires, a later analysis counted some 80 million unique TCR beta chains, roughly 11 million of which were shared by at least two donors. Raw reads were error-corrected and collapsed into unique sequences with a nearest-neighbor algorithm that merged closely related sequences to remove PCR and sequencing errors. CDR3 sequences were aligned to IMGT reference sequences to assign V, D and J gene segments. For a sequence to be retained, a match of at least six nucleotides to both a V gene segment and a J gene segment was required. A rearrangement counted as productive if the CDR3 had no stop codons and remained in frame with V and J, and every other rearrangement counted as non-productive. Following IMGT convention, CDR3 was defined as the stretch from the second conserved V-encoded cysteine up to the conserved J-encoded phenylalanine. In an earlier analysis of around 540 of the donors, sequences lacking an unambiguous match to a single V gene segment were excluded. In an earlier analysis of several hundred of the donors, V segments were called functional above 56.7% productive rearrangements and were called segregating when the between-donor standard deviation exceeded 5%. To diagnose cytomegalovirus status from the catalog of TCR beta chain sequences, a statistical classification framework was built. A later analysis assigned V and J genes by comparing TCR nucleotide sequences with IMGT/GENE-DB human TR gene sequences. Using the TCRdist pipeline, a later analysis assigned CDR3 sequences along with most-parsimonious VDJ recombination scenarios. A later analysis defined each TCR beta chain by its CDR3 amino acid sequence plus V-gene family, and excluded reads lacking a unique V-gene family. To address suspected cross-contamination and a sequencing artifact, a later analysis removed under 600 highly shared, low-generation-probability nucleotide sequences. A later analysis calculated a clonal expansion index for each public chain from normalized within-repertoire ranks of inferred template counts. In a later analysis, generation probabilities were computed with a VDJ recombination model fitted to out-of-frame rearrangements, and the resulting probabilities were checked against IGoR. In a later analysis, TCR-TCR, TCR-HLA and TCR-CMV co-occurrence was scored with hypergeometric tests, and a repertoire-size bias correction was applied to TCR pairs. A later analysis estimated false discovery rates by permuting HLA or CMV assignments 20 times. In a later analysis, co-occurring TCRs were grouped with DBSCAN, and TCRdist sequence similarity was added when clustering was performed within HLA-allele-positive subsets. For co-occurrence clustering, repertoires with fewer than 30,000 or more than 120,000 public chains were excluded, along with roughly five repertoires with anomalous nucleotide sharing. Sourced from immuneACCESS, this table was stored by TCRdb with only in-frame sequences that have V and J called. A share of the clones is absent; for the studies checked, an unresolved V gene accounts for under half, and the remainder has no known explanation. D and trimming were read from the DNA, whereas the V and J calls and clone size are those reported in that table. Within this sample are under 250,000 clones, with 85% of them counted one time only. The ten largest clones represent 2% to 2.5% of the sample.

The sequence joins TRBV19 to TRBJ2-4; tentative D gene TRBD2, with 6 bases matching. The sequence came from a woman aged 50 to 60 in good health and CMV-seronegative. Sequencing input: PBMCs. The nucleotides are TGTGCCAGTAGTACCGGGACTTACCCAGCCAGGGAAAACATTCAGTACTTC. Its amino acids are CASSTGTYPARENIQYF.